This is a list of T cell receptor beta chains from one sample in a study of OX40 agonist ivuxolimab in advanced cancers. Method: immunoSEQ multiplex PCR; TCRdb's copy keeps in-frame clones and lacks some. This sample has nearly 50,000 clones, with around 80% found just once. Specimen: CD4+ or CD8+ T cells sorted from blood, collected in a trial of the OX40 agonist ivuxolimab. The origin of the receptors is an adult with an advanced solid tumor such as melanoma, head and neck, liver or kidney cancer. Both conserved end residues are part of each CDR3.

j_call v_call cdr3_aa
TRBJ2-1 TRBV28 CASSLGLAGVSEQFF
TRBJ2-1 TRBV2 CASTGLTPEQFF
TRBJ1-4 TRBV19 CASSPTGGKGKLFF
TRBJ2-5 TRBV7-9 CASSFGTGVVVTETQYF
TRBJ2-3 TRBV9 CASSVSTDTQYF
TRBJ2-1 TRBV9 CASSVELAGSYNEQFF
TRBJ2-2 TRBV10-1 CASRWDRYTGELFF
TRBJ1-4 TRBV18 CASSPLGGDEKLFF
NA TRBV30 CAWRGTGSAYEQYF
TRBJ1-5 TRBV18 CASSPTDINQPQHF
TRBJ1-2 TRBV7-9 CASSPDSNYGYTF
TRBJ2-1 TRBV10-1 CASSDPPLNEQFF
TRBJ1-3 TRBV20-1 CSASIGNTIYF
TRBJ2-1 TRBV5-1 CASSLRLAAKRPNEQFF
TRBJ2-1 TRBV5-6 CASSLGLEVNEQFF
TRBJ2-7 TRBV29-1 CSVEGQGSSYEQYF
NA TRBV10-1 CASSEGLAYGSYEQYF
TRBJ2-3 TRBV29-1 CSASTSGSTDTQYF
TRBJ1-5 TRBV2 CASSSLGNQPQHF
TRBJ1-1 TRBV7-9 CASSWTGSEAFF
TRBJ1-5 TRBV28 CASSLAQGRRNQPQHF
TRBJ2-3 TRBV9 CASTLSTDTQYF
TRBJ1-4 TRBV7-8 CASSFTSEKLFF
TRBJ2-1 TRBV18 CASSPRQGANNEQFF
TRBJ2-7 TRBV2 CASTIRDRGSYEQYF
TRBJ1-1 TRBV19 CASRIAMNTEAFF
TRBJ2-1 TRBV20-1 CSSIPEGEQFF
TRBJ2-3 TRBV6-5 CASRLADTQYF
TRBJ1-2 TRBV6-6 CASSYLGGYTF
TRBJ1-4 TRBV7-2 CASTESTGGAEKLFF
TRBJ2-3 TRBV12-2 CASRLASGIEDTQYF
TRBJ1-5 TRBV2 CASSPQGSRSNQPQHF
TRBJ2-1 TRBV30 CASRGTSIMDEQFF
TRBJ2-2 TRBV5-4 CASSLGLGGTGELFF
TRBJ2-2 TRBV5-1 CASSLLNGNTGELFF
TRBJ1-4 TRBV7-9 CASSLGGIPTNEKLFF